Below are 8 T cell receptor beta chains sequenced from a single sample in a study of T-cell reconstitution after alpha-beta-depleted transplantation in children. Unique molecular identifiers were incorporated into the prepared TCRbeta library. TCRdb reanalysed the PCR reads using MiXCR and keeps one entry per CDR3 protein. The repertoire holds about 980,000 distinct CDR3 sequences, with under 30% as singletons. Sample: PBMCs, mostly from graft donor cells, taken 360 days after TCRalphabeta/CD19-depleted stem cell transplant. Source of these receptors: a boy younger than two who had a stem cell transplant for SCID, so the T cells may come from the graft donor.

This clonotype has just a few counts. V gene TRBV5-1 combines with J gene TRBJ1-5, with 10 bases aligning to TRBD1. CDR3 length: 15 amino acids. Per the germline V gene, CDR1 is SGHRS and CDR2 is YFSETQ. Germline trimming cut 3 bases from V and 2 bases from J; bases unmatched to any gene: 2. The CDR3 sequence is CASSYGTGGNQPQHF. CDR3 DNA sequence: TGCGCCAGCAGCTACGGGACAGGGGGCAATCAGCCCCAGCATTTT.

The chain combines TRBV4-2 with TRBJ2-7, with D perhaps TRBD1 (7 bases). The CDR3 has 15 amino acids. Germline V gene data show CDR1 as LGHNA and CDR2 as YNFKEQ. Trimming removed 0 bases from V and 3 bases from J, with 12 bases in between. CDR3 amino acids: CASSQDAGQIYEQYF. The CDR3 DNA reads TGTGCCAGCAGCCAAGATGCGGGACAGATCTACGAGCAGTACTTC.

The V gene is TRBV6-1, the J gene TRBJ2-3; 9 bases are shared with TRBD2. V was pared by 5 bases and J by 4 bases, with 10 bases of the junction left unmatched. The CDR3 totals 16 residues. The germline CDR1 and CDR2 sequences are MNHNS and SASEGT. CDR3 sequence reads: CASSQNMAGGADTQYF. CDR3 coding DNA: TGTGCCAGCAGTCAGAATATGGCGGGGGGGGCAGATACGCAGTATTTT.

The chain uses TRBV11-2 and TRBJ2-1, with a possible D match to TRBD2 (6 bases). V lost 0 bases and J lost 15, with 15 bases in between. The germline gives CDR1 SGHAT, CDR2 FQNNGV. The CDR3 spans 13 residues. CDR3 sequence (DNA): TGTGCCAGCAGCTTAGATAGGGGAGGACTTTTGTTCTTC. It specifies CASSLDRGGLLFF.

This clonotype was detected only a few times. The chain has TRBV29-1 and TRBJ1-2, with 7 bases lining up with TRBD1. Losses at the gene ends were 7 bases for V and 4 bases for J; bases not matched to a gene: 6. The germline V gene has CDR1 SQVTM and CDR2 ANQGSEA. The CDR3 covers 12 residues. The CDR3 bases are TGCAGCGCCGACAGGGCTAGCTATGGCTACACCTTC. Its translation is CSADRASYGYTF.

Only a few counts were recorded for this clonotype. Here the CDR3 reads CASSLVTIPNSPLHF. For the CDR3, the DNA is TGTGCCAGCAGTCTAGTTACCATTCCTAATTCACCCCTCCACTTT. This chain uses TRBV27 with TRBJ1-6; D uncertain. Trimming took 5 bases from V and 6 from J, leaving 14 bases between them. The CDR3 contains 15 residues. Looked up from germline, CDR1 is MNHEY and CDR2 is SMNVEV (reference sequence).

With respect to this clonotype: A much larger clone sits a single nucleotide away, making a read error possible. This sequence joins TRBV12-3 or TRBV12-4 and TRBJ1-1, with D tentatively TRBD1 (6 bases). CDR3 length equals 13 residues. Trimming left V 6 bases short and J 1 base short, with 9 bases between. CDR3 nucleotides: TGTGCCAGCAGCAAGGGACAGAACACTGAAGCTTTCTTT. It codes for CASSKGQNTEAFF.

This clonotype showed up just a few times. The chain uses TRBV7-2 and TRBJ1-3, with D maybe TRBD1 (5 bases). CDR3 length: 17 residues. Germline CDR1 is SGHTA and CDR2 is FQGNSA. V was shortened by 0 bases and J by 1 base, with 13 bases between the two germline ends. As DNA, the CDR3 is TGTGCCAGCAGCTTAGCGGCGGGGCCCGGGTCTGGAAACACCATATATTTT. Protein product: CASSLAAGPGSGNTIYF.